A single sample gave rise to the 9 T cell receptor beta chains below, sequenced in a study of T-cell reconstitution after alpha-beta-depleted transplantation in children (TCRdb year 2016). The library came from PCR. Sequencing was performed on an Illumina HiSeq 2500. Molecular barcoding was employed in the preparation of TCR libraries, with unique molecular identifiers being used to normalize TCRbeta repertoire quantification. The public reads were quality trimmed at Q25 with fastp and then assembled into clones with MiXCR by TCRdb, keeping productive beta chains. Each entry is one CDR3 protein sequence, shown with its most common DNA and genes. This sample comprises roughly 120,000 distinct CDR3 sequences, under 13% of them detected only once. The ten largest make up approximately 7.6% of the sample. Sample: PBMCs from the stem cell graft donor, taken from the stem cell graft. The receptors were sampled from a human donor who donated a stem cell graft to a child with acute lymphoblastic leukemia.

Many counts were recorded for this clonotype. The chain carries TRBV2 and TRBJ1-5, with 8 bases identical to TRBD1. This CDR3 is 13 amino acids long. Germline CDR1 is SNHLY and CDR2 is FYNNEI. Germline trimming cut 9 bases from V and 3 bases from J; bases unmatched to any gene: 4. CDR3 sequence: CASVQGANQPQHF. The CDR3 region has the DNA TGTGCCAGTGTCCAGGGGGCCAATCAGCCCCAGCATTTT.

The sample holds many counts of this clonotype. This chain joins TRBV11-1 and TRBJ2-7; 8 bases align to TRBD2. V dropped 0 bases and J dropped 5; count of bases not matched to a gene: 18. This CDR3 is 19 amino acids long. Germline V gives CDR1 SGHAT, CDR2 FQDESV (reference sequence). This CDR3 reads CASSLALLLTSANEDEQYF. The CDR3 DNA follows: TGTGCCAGCAGCTTAGCCCTCCTATTGACTAGCGCAAACGAGGACGAGCAGTACTTC.

This clonotype has ten or more counts. This rearrangement joins TRBV7-9 to TRBJ1-6, with D hard to call. Germline V gene data show CDR1 as SEHNR and CDR2 as FQNEAQ (reference sequence). The CDR3 consists of 12 residues. The V and J ends lost 6 bases and 6 bases respectively, with 6 bases between them. The CDR3 loop is CASRTVNSPLHF. DNA for the CDR3: TGTGCCAGCAGGACGGTTAATTCACCCCTCCACTTT.

Only a few counts were recorded for this clonotype. J is TRBJ2-5 and V is TRBV7-3; the D is unclear. CDR3 length: 13 residues. Trimming shortened V by 5 bases and J by 5 bases, and 12 bases separated the two germline ends. CDR1 is SGHTA and CDR2 is FQGTGA in the germline V gene. The CDR3 region is CASSAAPWETQYF. The CDR3 DNA reads TGTGCCAGCAGCGCCGCACCATGGGAGACCCAGTACTTC.

The table lists this clonotype with many counts. This chain links TRBV7-9 with TRBJ1-2; D perhaps matches TRBD1 (5 bases). The CDR3 consists of 13 residues. Trimming left V 4 bases short and J 6 bases short, with 12 bases between. Germline CDR1 is SEHNR and CDR2 is FQNEAQ (reference sequence). CDR3 sequence (DNA): TGTGCCAGCAGCTCCCTAGGGGTGGATGGCTACACCTTC. Amino acid sequence: CASSSLGVDGYTF. The full variable domain, rest sourced from reference TRBV7-9 and TRBJ1-2, is DTGVSQNPRHKITKRGQNVTFRCDPISEHNRLYWYRQTLGQGPEFLTYFQNEAQLEKSRLLSDRFSAERPKGSFSTLEIQRTEQGDSAMYLCASSSLGVDGYTFGSGTRLTVV.

This clonotype occurred a few times. CDR3 bases: TGTGCCTGGAGTGTCTCCGACACCTACGAGCAGTACTTC. Protein: CAWSVSDTYEQYF. V is TRBV30 and J is TRBJ2-7, with D hard to call. The ends were cut back, 0 bases at V and 2 bases at J, with 8 bases in the middle. CDR3 length equals 13 residues. Germline values: CDR1 GTSNPN, CDR2 SVGIG (reference sequence).

In its sample, this clonotype was seen a few times. An end of the junction does not agree with germline; a read error may underlie this. V is TRBV20-1 and J is TRBJ2-2; D tentatively fits TRBD1 or TRBD2 (6 bases each). Germline values: CDR1 DFQATT, CDR2 SNEGSKA (reference sequence). This CDR3 is 16 amino acids long. CDR3: CCARDTGGRSTGELFF. The CDR3, as DNA: TGCTGTGCTAGAGATACCGGGGGCCGAAGCACCGGGGAGCTGTTTTTT.

This clonotype was recorded at least ten times. This chain links TRBV29-1 with TRBJ2-7, with 9 bases aligning to TRBD1. The CDR3 totals 13 residues. Trimming at V came to 8 bases and at J to 0 bases, leaving 5 bases not matched to a gene. Germline-derived CDR1 and CDR2 are SQVTM and ANQGSEA. The CDR3 DNA reads as TGCAGCACCCGGGACAGGGACTCCTACGAGCAGTACTTC. Amino acid sequence: CSTRDRDSYEQYF.

The chain combines TRBV18 with TRBJ1-2; D call uncertain. The V gene's germline CDR1 is KGHSH and CDR2 LQKENI. The V gene lost 4 bases and the J gene lost 2 bases, with 11 bases spanning the gap. The CDR3 consists of 14 residues. In DNA form, the CDR3 reads TGTGCCAGCTCACACGGTTCCGGGAACTATGGCTACACCTTC. As protein: CASSHGSGNYGYTF.